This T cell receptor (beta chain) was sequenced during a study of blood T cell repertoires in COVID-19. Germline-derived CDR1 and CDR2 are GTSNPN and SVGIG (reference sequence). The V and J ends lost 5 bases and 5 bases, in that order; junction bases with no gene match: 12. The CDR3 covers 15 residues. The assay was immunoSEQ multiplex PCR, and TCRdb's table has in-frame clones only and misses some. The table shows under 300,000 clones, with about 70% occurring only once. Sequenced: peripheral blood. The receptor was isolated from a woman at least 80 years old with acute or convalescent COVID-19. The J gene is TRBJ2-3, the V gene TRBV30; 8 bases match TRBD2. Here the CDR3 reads CAWGASGSMIDTQYF. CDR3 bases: TGTGCCTGGGGTGCGAGCGGGAGTATGATAGATACGCAGTATTTT.